This is a list of T cell receptor beta chains from one sample in a study of blood T cell repertoires in COVID-19. Libraries were prepared by immunoSEQ multiplex PCR; TCRdb keeps only in-frame clonotypes and omits some of them. In the table there are 180,000 or so clones, roughly 89% of which are singletons. Sequenced: peripheral blood. The receptors here all came from a man between 40 and 49 years old with acute or convalescent COVID-19. CDR3s leave out the opening cysteine and the closing phenylalanine or tryptophan.

9,TRBJ1-2,TRBV30,AWSRDYGYT
10,TRBJ2-7,TRBV6-5,ASRSLSREQY
15,TRBJ2-2,TRBV5-1,ASSLAPGQGNTGELF
14,TRBJ2-3,TRBV7-3,ASSPGTSGGPGTQY
13,TRBJ1-1,TRBV10-3,AIRRQGSGDTEAF
14,TRBJ2-7,TRBV18,ASSPEDRVWTYEQY
10,TRBJ2-7,TRBV5-1,ASSFTGYEQY
10,TRBJ2-2,TRBV5-4,ASSPSRGELF
13,TRBJ1-1,TRBV13,ASSQEGRANTEAF
15,TRBJ2-2,TRBV4-3,ASSQGLAVRNTGELF
14,TRBJ2-7,TRBV7-9,ASSRGGSGRNYEQY
13,TRBJ2-5,TRBV27,ASSPLAGTQETQY
12,TRBJ2-7,TRBV19,ASDPGLPGLGQY
10,TRBJ1-2,TRBV12-3/TRBV12-4,ASSLGPNGYT
9,TRBJ2-7,TRBV6-5,ASSTADEQY
11,TRBJ2-3,TRBV12-5,ASGSSSTDTQY
13,TRBJ2-3,TRBV10-3,AISDSGRSTDTQY
13,TRBJ2-5,TRBV29-1,SVLVTSPMLETQY
12,TRBJ2-3,TRBV4-2,ASSQDRGWVTQY
12,TRBJ2-2,TRBV6-4,ASRGGGDTGELF
11,TRBJ1-6,TRBV12-3/TRBV12-4,ASSKAYISPLH
15,TRBJ2-3,TRBV18,ASSPTSGGASTDTQY
14,TRBJ2-7,TRBV5-1,ASRFGQGALSYEQY
11,TRBJ2-1,TRBV5-1,ASSGGTDNEQF
14,TRBJ2-2,TRBV6-5,ASSYSWTGLTGELF
12,TRBJ1-1,TRBV5-1,ASSFTGRPTEAF
14,TRBJ2-2,TRBV24-1,ATSASGVHLTGELF
13,TRBJ2-2,TRBV19,ASSIGWGHTGELF
12,TRBJ1-4,TRBV4-1,ASSSPGGPEKLF
12,TRBJ1-5,TRBV6-7,ASSSGCCNQPQH
15,TRBJ2-1,TRBV5-8,ASSPLGGGVSYNEQF
12,TRBJ1-5,TRBV27,ASSPGQYYQPQH
14,TRBJ2-3,TRBV3-1/TRBV3-2,ASSQRRTSGGDTQY
14,TRBJ1-2,TRBV5-6,ASRRQGGPPNYGYT
8,TRBJ2-1,TRBV30,AWSAKEQF
14,TRBJ1-5,TRBV7-4,ASSSPPGSGNQPQH
12,TRBJ2-2,TRBV29-1,SVILSGNTGELF
11,TRBJ2-7,TRBV6-5,ASRQEASYEQY
12,TRBJ1-5,TRBV6-2/TRBV6-3,ASSIRQGNQPQH
14,TRBJ2-5,TRBV7-9,ASSSNRGPEEETQY
11,TRBJ1-2,TRBV29-1,SVSDRGAYGYT
18,TRBJ1-2,TRBV15,ATSRDYGGVLGDFNYGYT
13,TRBJ2-4,TRBV7-2,ASSLGERAKNIQY
14,TRBJ2-7,TRBV14,ASSQAGNLPNYEQY
14,TRBJ1-6,TRBV30,AWTEQTGRNNSPLH
13,TRBJ2-1,TRBV3-1/TRBV3-2,ASSISGGDVDEQF
14,TRBJ2-1,TRBV5-1,ASSLGLAGVYNEQF
14,TRBJ2-7,TRBV7-2,ASSLKLGDFSYEQY
13,TRBJ1-5,TRBV30,AWSGQTGTRKPQH
10,TRBJ1-1,TRBV19,ASSMRNTEAF
13,TRBJ1-5,TRBV19,ASSVDRASNQPQH